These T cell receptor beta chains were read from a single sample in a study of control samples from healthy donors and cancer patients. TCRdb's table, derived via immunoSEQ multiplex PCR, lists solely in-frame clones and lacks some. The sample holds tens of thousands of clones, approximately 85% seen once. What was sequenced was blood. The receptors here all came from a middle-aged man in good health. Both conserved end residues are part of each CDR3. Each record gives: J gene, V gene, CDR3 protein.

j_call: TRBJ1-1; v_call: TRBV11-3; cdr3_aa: CASGQGRPNTEAFF
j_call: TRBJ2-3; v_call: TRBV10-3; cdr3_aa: CATGLAGPDTQYF
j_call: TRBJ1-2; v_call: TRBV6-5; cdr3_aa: CASHKGRGGDYGYTF
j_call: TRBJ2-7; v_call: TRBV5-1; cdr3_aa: CASSLLLGQPTYEQYF
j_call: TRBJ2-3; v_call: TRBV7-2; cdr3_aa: CASSRVGREVRGTDTQYF
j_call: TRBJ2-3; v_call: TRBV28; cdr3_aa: CATMQWLITDTQYF
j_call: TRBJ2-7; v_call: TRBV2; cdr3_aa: CASSGGSTQGKQYF
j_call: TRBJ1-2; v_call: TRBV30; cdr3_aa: CAWSVGYGYTF
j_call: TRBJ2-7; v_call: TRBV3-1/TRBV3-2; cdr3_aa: CASSQDTTGRIYEQYF
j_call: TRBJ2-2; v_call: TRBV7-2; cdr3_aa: CASSPPTGGGELFF
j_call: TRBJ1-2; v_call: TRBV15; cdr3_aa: CATSREGHSVFNYGYTF
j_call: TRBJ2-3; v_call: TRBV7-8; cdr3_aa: CASSLRIQVTLADTQYF
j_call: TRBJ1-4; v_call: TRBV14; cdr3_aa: CASSLQTGRSEKLFF
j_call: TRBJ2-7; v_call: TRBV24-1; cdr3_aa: CATSETGTYEQYF
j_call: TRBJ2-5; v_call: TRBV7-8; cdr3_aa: CASSLGRALETQYF
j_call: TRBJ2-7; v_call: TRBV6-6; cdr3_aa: CASSPGAVEQYF
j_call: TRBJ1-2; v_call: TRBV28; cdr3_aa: CASSTSRQGHGYTF
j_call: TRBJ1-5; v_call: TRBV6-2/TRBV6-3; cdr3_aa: CASSYEGWRGQPQHF
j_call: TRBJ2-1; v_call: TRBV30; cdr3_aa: CAWKDPLAQSYNEQFF
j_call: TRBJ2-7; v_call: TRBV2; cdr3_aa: CASSEYGEQYF
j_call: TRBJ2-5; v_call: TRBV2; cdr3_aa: CASRASGRGGETQYF
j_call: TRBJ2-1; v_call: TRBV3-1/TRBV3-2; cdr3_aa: CASSQVRWAPNNEQFF
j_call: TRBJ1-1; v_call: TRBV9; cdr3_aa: CASSVVSGDTEAFF
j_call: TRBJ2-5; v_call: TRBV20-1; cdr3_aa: CSASGLPGPGEWETQYF
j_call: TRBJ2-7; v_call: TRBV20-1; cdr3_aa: CSASLRYEQYF
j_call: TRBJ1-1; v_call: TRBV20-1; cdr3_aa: CSARTGLEAFF
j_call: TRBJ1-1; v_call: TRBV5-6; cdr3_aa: CASSWGAEVEAFF
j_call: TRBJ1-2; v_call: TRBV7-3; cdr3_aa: CASSYTRGHGYTF
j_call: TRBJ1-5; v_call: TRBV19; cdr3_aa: CASSIAGEGNQPQHF